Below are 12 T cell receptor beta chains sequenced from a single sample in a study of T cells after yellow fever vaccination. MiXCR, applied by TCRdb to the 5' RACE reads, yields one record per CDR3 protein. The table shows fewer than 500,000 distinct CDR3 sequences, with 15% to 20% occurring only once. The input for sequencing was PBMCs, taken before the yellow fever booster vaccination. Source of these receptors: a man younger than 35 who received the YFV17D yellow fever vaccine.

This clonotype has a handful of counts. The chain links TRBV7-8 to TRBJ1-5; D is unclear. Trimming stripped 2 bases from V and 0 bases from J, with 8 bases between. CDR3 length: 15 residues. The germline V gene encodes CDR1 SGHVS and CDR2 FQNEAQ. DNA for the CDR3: TGTGCCAGCAGCTTATATAGTTTTAGCAATCAGCCCCAGCATTTT. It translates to CASSLYSFSNQPQHF.

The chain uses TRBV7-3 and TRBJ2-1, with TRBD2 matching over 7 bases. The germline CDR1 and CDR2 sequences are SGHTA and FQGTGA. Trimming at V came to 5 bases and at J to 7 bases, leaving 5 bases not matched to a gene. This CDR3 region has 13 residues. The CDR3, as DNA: TGTGCCAGCAGCGTCGGGACTATTAATGAGCAGTTCTTC. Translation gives CASSVGTINEQFF.

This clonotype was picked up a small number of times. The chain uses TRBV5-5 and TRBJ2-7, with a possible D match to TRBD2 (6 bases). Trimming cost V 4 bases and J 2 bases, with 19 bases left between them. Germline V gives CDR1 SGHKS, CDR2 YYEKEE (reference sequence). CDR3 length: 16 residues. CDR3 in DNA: TGTGCCAGCAGCCCGCGGGGTCCATTCGAGGCCTACGAGCAGTACGTC. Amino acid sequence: CASSPRGPFEAYEQYV.

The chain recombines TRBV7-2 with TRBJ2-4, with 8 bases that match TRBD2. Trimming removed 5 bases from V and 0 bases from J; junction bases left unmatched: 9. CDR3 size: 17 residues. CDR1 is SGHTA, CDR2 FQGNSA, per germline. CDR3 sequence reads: CASSPGGAGAAKNIQYF. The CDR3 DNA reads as TGTGCCAGCAGCCCGGGAGGGGCGGGGGCAGCCAAAAACATTCAGTACTTC.

CDR3 sequence reads: CASSRGTAIATDTQYF. Here the CDR3 DNA reads TGTGCCAGTAGCCGTGGGACAGCAATAGCCACAGATACGCAGTATTTT. J is TRBJ2-3 and V is TRBV19; 7 nucleotides agree with TRBD1. This CDR3 contains 16 residues. Germline lookup yields CDR1 LNHDA and CDR2 SQIVND (reference sequence). J gave up 2 bases and V 6 bases, and 11 bases lay outside the gene matches.

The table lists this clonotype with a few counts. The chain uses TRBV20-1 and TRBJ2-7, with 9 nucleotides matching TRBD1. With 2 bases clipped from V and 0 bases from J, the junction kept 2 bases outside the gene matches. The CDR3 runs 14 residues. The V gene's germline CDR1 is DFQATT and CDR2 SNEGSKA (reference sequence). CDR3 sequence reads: CSARHRGHSYEQYF. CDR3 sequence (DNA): TGCAGTGCTAGACACAGGGGGCACTCCTACGAGCAGTACTTC.

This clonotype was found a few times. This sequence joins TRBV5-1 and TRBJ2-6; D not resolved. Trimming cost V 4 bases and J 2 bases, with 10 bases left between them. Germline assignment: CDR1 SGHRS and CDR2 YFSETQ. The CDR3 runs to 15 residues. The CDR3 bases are TGCGCCAGCAGCCGCCGGGCCCCTGGGGCCAACGTCCTGACTTTC. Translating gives CASSRRAPGANVLTF.

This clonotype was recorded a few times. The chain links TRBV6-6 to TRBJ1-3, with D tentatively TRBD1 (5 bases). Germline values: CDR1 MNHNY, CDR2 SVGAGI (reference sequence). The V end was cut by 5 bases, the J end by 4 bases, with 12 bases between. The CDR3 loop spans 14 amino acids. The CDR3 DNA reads TGTGCCAGCAGTCTCGTGGGGACGGGAAACACCATATATTTT. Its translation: CASSLVGTGNTIYF.

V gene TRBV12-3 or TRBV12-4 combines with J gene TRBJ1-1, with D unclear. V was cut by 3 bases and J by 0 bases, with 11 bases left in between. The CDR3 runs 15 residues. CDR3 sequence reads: CASSLWGIMNTEAFF. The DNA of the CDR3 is TGTGCCAGCAGTTTGTGGGGTATAATGAACACTGAAGCTTTCTTT.

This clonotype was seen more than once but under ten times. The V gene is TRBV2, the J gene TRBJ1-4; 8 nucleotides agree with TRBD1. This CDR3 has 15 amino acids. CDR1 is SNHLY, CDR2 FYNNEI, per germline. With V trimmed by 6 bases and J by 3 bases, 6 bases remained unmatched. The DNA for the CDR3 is TGTGCCAGCAGGGGATGGACAGGGCCTAATGAAAAACTGTTTTTT. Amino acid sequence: CASRGWTGPNEKLFF.

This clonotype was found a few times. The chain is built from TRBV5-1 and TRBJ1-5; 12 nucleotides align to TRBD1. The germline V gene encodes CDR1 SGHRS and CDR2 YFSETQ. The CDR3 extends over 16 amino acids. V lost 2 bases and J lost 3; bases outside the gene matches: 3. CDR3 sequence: CASSFGTGGNNQPQHF. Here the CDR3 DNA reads TGCGCCAGCAGCTTTGGGACAGGGGGCAACAATCAGCCCCAGCATTTT.

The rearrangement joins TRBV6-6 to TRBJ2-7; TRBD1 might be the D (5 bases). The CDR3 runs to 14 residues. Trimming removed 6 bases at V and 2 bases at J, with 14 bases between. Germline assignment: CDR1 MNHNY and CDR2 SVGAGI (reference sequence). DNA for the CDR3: TGTGCCAGCAGGACGCCGGAGACAGCCTACGAGCAGTACTTC. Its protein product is CASRTPETAYEQYF.